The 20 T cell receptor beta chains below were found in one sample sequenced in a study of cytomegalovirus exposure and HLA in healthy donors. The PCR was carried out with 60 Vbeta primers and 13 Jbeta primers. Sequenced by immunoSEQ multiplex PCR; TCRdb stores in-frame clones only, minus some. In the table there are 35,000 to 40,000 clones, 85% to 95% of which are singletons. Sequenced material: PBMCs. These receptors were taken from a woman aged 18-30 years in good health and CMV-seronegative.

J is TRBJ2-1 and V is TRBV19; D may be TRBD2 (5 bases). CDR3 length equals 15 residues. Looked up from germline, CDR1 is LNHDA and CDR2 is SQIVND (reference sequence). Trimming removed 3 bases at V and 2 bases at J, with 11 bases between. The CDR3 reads CASSIWRAPYNEQFF. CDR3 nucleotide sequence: TGTGCCAGTAGTATCTGGCGGGCCCCCTACAATGAGCAGTTCTTC. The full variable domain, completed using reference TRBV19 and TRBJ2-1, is DGGITQSPKYLFRKEGQNVTLSCEQNLNHDAMYWYRQDPGQGLRLIYYSQIVNDFQKGDIAEGYSVSREKKESFPLTVTSAQKNPTAFYLCASSIWRAPYNEQFFGPGTRLTVL.

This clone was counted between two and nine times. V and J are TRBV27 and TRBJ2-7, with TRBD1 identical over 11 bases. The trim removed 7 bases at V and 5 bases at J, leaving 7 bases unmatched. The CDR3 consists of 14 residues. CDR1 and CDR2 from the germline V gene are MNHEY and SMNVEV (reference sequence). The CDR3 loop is CASTRTGGYNEQYF. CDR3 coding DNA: TGTGCCAGCACCCGGACAGGGGGCTACAACGAGCAGTACTTC.

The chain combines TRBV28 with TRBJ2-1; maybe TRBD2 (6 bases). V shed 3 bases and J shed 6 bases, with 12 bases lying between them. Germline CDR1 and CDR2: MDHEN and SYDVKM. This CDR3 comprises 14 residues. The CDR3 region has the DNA TGTGCCAGCAGTTTTGCGGGGTTTGTCAATGAGCAGTTCTTC. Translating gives CASSFAGFVNEQFF.

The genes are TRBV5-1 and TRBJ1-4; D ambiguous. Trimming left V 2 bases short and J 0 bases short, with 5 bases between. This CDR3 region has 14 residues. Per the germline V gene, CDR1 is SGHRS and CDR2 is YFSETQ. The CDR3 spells CASSFGTTNEKLFF. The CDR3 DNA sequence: TGCGCCAGCAGCTTCGGGACAACTAATGAAAAACTGTTTTTT.

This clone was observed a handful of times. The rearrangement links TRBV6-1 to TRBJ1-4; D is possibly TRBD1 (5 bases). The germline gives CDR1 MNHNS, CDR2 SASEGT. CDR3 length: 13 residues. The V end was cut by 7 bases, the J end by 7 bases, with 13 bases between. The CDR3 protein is CASIARGGEKLFF. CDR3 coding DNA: TGTGCCAGCATTGCAAGGGGAGGTGAAAAACTGTTTTTT.

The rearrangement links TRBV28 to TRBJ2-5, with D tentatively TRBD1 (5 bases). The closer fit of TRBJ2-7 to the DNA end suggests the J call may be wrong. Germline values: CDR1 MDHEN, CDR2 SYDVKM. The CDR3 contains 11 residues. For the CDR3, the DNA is TGTGCCACCGGCAGGGCATACGAGCAGTACTTC. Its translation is CATGRAYEQYF.

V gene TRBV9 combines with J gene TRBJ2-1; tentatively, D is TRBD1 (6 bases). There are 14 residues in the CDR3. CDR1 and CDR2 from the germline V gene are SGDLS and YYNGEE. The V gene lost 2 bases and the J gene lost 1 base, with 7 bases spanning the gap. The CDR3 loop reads CASSVQGSYNEQFF. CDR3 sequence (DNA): TGTGCCAGCAGCGTTCAGGGGTCCTACAATGAGCAGTTCTTC.

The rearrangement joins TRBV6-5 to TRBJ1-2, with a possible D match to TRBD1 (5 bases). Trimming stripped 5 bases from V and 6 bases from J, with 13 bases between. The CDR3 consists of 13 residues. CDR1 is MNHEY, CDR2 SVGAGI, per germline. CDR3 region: CASSPRQKHGYTF. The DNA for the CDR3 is TGTGCCAGCAGTCCCCGACAGAAGCATGGCTACACCTTC.

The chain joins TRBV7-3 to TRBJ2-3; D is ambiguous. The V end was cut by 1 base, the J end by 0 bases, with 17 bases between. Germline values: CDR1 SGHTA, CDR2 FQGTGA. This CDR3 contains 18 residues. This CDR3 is CASSLNSGGAPSTDTQYF. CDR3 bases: TGTGCCAGCAGCTTAAATTCTGGCGGCGCCCCAAGCACAGATACGCAGTATTTT.

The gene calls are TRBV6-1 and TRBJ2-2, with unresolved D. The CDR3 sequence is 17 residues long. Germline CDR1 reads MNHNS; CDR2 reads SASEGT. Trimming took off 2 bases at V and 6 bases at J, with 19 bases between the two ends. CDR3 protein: CASSELVSGWLSGELFF. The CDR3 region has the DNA TGTGCCAGCAGTGAATTAGTTTCGGGTTGGTTGTCCGGGGAGCTGTTTTTT.

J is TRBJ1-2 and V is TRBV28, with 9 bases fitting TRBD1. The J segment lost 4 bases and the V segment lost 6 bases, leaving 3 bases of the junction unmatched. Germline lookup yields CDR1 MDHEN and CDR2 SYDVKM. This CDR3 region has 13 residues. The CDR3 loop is CASSGTGSYGYTF. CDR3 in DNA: TGTGCCAGCAGCGGGACAGGGAGCTATGGCTACACCTTC.

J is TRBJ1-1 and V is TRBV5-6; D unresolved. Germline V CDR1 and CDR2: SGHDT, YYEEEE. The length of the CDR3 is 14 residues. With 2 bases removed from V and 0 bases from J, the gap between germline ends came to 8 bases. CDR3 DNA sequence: TGTGCCAGCAGCTTCGCGGGGATGAACACTGAAGCTTTCTTT. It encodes CASSFAGMNTEAFF.

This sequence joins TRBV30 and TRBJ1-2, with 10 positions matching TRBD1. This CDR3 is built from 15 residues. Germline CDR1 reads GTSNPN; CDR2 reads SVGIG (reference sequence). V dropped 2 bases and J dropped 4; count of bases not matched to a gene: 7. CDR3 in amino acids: CAWSPGTGAGYGYTF. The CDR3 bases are TGTGCCTGGAGTCCCGGGACAGGGGCGGGCTATGGCTACACCTTC.

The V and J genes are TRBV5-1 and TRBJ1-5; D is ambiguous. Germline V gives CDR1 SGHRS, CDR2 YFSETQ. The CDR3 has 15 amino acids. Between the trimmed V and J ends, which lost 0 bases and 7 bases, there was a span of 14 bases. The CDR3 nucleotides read TGCGCCAGCAGCTTGGCCGGGGAGGGTACCCAGCCCCAGCATTTT. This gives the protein CASSLAGEGTQPQHF.

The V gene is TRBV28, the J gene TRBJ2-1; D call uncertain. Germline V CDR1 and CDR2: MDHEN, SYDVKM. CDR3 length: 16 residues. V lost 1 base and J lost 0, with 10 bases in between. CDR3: CASSLLDSRSYNEQFF. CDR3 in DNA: TGTGCCAGCAGTTTATTAGACTCCCGCTCCTACAATGAGCAGTTCTTC.

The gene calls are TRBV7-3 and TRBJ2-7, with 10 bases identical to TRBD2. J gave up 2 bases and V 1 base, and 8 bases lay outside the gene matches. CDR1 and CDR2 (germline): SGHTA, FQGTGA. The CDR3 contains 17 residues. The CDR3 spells CASSLIQVSGRAYEQYF. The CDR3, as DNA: TGTGCCAGCAGCTTAATTCAAGTGAGCGGGAGGGCCTACGAGCAGTACTTC.

In DNA form, the CDR3 reads TGTGCCAGCAGTGTAACACTAAGTATGAACACTGAAGCTTTCTTT. It encodes CASSVTLSMNTEAFF. The gene calls are TRBV6-1 and TRBJ1-1; unclear D gene. V was pared by 4 bases and J by 0 bases, with 12 bases between. The CDR3 length is 15 residues. CDR1 and CDR2 (germline): MNHNS, SASEGT.

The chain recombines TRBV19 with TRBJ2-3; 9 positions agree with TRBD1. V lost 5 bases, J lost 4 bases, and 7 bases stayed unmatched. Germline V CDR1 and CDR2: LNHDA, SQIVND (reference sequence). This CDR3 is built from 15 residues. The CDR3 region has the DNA TGTGCCAGTAGTGTTCCGGGACAGGGTTCAGATACGCAGTATTTT. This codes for CASSVPGQGSDTQYF.

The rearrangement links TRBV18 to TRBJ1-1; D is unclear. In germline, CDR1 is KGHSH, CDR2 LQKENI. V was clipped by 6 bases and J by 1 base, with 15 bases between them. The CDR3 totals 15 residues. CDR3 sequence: CASSLGRLGNTEAFF. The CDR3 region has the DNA TGTGCCAGCTCGCTGGGCAGGTTGGGGAACACTGAAGCTTTCTTT.

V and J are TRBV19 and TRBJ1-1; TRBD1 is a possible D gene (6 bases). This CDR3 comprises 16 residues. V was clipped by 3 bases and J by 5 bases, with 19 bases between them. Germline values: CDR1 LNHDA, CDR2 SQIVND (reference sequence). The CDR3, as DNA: TGTGCCAGTAGTATTTCCGGGGGGATAGGGGGGACTGAAGCTTTCTTT. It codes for CASSISGGIGGTEAFF.